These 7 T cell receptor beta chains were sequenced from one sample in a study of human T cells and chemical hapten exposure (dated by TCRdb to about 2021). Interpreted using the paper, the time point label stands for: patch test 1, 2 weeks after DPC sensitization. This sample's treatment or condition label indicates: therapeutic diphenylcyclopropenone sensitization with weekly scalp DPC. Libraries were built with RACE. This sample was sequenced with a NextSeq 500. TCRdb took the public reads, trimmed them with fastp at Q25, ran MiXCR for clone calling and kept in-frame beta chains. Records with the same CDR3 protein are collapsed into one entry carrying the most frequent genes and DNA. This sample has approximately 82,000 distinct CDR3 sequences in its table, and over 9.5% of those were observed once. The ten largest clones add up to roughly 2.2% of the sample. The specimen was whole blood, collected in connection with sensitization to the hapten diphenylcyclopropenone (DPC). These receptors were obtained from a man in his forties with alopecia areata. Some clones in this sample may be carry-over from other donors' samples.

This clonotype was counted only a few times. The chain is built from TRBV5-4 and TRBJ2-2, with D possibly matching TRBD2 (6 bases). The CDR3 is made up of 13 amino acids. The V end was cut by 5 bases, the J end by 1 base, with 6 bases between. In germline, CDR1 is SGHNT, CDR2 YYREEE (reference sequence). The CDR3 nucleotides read TGTGCCAGCAGGCGGGAGAACACCGGGGAGCTGTTTTTT. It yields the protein CASRRENTGELFF.

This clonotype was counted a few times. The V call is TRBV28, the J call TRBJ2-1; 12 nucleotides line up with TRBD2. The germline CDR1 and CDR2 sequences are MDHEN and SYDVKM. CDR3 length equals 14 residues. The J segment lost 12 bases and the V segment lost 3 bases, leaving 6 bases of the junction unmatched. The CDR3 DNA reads TGTGCCAGCAGTTTTTCGACTAGCGGGAGAGGGCAGTTCTTC. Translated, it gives CASSFSTSGRGQFF.

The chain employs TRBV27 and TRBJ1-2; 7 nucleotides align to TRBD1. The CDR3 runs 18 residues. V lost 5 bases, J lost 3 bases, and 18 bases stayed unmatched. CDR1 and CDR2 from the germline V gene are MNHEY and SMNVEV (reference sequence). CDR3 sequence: CASSPRGGRQTVDYGYTF. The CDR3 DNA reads TGTGCCAGCAGTCCCAGGGGGGGGAGACAGACAGTTGACTATGGCTACACCTTC.

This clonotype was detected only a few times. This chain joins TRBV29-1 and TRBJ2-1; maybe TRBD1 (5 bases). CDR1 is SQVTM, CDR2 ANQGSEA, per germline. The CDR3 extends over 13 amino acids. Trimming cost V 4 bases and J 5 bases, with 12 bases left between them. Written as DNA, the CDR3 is TGCAGCGTTGGGGGCGGATCAGACAATGAGCAGTTCTTC. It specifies CSVGGGSDNEQFF.

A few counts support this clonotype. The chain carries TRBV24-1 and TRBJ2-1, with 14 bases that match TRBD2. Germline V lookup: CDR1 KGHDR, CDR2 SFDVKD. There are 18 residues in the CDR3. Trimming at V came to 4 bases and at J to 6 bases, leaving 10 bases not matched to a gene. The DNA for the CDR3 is TGTGCCACCAGTGACCGAGGACTAGCGGGAGGATGGGGCAATGAGCAGTTCTTC. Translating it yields CATSDRGLAGGWGNEQFF.

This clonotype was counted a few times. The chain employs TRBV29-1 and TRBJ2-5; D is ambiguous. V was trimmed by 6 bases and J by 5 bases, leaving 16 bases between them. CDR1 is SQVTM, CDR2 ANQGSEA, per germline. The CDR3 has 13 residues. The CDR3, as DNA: TGCAGCGTCTCGTCCCCTACAGCGGAGACCCAGTACTTC. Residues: CSVSSPTAETQYF. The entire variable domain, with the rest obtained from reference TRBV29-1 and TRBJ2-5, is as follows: SAVISQKPSRDICQRGTSLTIQCQVDSQVTMMFWYRQQPGQSLTLIATANQGSEATYESGFVIDKFPISRPNLTFSTLTVSNMSPEDSSIYLCSVSSPTAETQYFGPGTRLLVL.

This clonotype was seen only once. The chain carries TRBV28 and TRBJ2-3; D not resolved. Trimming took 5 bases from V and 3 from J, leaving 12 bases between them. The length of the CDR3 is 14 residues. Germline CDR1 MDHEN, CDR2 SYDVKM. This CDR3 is CASSPTLRTDTQYF. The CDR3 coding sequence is TGTGCCAGCAGTCCCACCCTTAGGACAGATACGCAGTATTTT.